The T cell receptor (beta chain) described here comes from a study of OX40 agonist ivuxolimab in advanced cancers. Concerning the study at large: Ivuxolimab was an agonistic, fully human IgG2 monoclonal antibody directed against OX40 (CD134), a costimulatory receptor. Intravenous ivuxolimab was administered to patients every 2 weeks at six dose levels: 0.01, 0.1, 0.3, 1.5, 3 and 10 mg/kg. Of the 50 to 55 patients in dose escalation, 19 had hepatocellular carcinoma, about 15 had melanoma, 9 had renal cell carcinoma and 9 had head and neck cancer. In the dose-escalation cohort, approximately 83% of patients were male, and the mean age was 60 years with a range of about 20 to 80. Prior anti-PD-1, anti-PD-L1 or anti-CTLA-4 therapy was permitted, and checkpoint inhibitors had been received by around 40% of dose-escalation patients. Three dose-escalation patients achieved partial responses, one with hepatocellular carcinoma and two with cutaneous melanoma. Peripheral TCRbeta sequencing aimed to test whether ivuxolimab altered TCR sequence diversity and caused clonal T-cell expansion. The paper covers the monotherapy dose-escalation part of the phase I ivuxolimab trial, which included N ≈ 52 patients.

What the study reported, not specific to this receptor: At doses of 0.1 to 3.0 mg/kg, clonal expansion of both CD4+ and CD8+ T cells in blood was seen between baseline and week 6. In partial responders in the 0.1-3.0 mg/kg groups, normalized peripheral clonal expansion was found to be among the lowest, especially among CD8+ T cells. Antigen specificity was not determined for the clonally expanded peripheral T cells. Low levels of normalized T-cell clonal expansion were also seen in some patients who did not respond. After ivuxolimab, expanded clones were on average more numerous among CD8+ T cells than among CD4+ T cells.

The trial excluded patients who had a history of autoimmune disease or who were on systemic immunosuppression. Peripheral blood for TCR sequencing was collected from all dose cohorts at baseline, on cycle 4 day 1, and on cycle 7 day 1. Samples came from an open-label, multicenter, first-in-human phase I dose-escalation trial of ivuxolimab. Adults with locally advanced or metastatic head and neck squamous cell, hepatocellular, melanoma or renal cell carcinoma were enrolled in the trial. CD4+ and CD8+ T cells were sorted separately from peripheral blood before TCR sequencing. The germline V gene gives CDR1 as SNHLY and CDR2 as FYNNEI. The CDR3 contains 14 residues, cysteine and phenylalanine counted. The read is trimmed to its CDR3 DNA, 42 bases read in frame from base 1. The V and J ends are trimmed by 0 bases and 2 bases, leaving 5 bases between them. A remark on this clone: Its cognate antigen has yet to be identified. Within one base of it there is no much larger clone, and no base qualities were kept.

For sequencing of the TCRbeta CDR3 region, genomic DNA was extracted from the sorted cells. TCRbeta CDR3 regions were sequenced using the immunoSEQ Assay. Entries here come from immuneACCESS through TCRdb and include only in-frame sequences with V and J called. Some clones fail to appear in such tables; in the studies checked, an unresolved V gene covers under half of the shortfall, and the cause of the remainder is unknown. Within this sample are approximately 23,000 clones, with approximately 80% of them counted one time only. In total, the top ten clones hold over 30% of the sample. The V and J segments used are TRBV2 and TRBJ2-1; the D gene is perhaps TRBD1 or TRBD2, each of them matching over 5 bases. Material: CD4+ or CD8+ T cells sorted from blood, obtained in a trial of the OX40 agonist ivuxolimab. The sequence derives from an adult with an advanced solid tumor such as melanoma, head and neck, liver or kidney cancer. The sequence in DNA is TGTGCCAGCAGTGAAGCGGGGGCCTACAATGAGCAGTTCTTC. This sequence encodes CASSEAGAYNEQFF.